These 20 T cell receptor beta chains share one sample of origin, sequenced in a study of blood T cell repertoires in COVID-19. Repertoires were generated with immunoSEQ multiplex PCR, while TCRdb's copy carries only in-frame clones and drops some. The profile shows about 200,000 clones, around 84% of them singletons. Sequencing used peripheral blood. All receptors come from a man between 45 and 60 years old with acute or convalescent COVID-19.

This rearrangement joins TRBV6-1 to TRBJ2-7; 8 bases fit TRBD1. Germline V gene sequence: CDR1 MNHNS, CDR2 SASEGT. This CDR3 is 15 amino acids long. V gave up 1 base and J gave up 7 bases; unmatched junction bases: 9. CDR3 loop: CASSEDRGTSGEQYF. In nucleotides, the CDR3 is TGTGCCAGCAGTGAAGACAGGGGGACAAGCGGAGAGCAGTACTTC.

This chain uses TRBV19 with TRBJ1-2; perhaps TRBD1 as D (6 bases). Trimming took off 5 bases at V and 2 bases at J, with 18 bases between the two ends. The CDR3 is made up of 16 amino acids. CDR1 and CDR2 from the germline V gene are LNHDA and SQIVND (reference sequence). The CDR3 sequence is CASSRPGDPSNYGYTF. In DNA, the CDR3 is TGTGCCAGTAGTCGGCCAGGGGACCCTTCAAACTATGGCTACACCTTC.

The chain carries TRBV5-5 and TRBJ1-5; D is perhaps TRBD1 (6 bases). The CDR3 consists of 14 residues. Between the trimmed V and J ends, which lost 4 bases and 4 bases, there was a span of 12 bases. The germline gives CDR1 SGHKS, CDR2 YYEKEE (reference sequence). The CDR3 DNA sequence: TGTGCCAGCAGCCAGGGGCGGGTGAATCAGCCCCAGCATTTT. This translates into CASSQGRVNQPQHF.

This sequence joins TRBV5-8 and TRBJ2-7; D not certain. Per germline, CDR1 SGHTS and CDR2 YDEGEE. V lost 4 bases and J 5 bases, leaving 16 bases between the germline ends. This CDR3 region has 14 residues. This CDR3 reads CASSLVAYSNEQYF. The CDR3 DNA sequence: TGTGCCAGCAGCCTCGTCGCCTATTCGAACGAGCAGTACTTC.

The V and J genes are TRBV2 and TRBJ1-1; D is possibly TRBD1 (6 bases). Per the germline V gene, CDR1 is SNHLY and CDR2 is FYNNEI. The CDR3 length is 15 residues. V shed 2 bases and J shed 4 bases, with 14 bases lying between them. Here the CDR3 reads CASSENRVPGTEAFF. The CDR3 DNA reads TGTGCCAGCAGTGAAAACAGGGTGCCAGGCACTGAAGCTTTCTTT.

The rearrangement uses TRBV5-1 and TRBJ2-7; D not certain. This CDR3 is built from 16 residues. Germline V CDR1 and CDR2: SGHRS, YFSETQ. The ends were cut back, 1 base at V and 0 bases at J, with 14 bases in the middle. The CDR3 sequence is CASSLSLPESSYEQYF. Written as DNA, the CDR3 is TGCGCCAGCAGCTTGAGTCTCCCAGAAAGCTCCTACGAGCAGTACTTC.

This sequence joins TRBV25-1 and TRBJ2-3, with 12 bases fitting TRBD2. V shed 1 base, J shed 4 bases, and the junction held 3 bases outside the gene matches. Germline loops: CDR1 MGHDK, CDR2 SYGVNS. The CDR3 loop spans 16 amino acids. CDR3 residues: CASSESRLAGADTQYF. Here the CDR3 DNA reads TGTGCCAGCAGTGAATCCCGACTAGCGGGGGCAGATACGCAGTATTTT.

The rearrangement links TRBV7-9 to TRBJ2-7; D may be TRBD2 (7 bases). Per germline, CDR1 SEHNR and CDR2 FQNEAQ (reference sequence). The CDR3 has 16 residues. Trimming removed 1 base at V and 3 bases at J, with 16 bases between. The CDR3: CASSLGSGGKDYEQYF. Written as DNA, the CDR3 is TGTGCCAGCAGCTTAGGCTCGGGGGGCAAGGACTACGAGCAGTACTTC.

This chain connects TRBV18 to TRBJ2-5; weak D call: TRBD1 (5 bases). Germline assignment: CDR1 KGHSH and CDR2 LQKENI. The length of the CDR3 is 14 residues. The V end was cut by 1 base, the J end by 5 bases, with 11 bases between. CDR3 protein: CASSPLGASETQYF. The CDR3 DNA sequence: TGTGCCAGCTCACCACTTGGGGCTAGTGAGACCCAGTACTTC.

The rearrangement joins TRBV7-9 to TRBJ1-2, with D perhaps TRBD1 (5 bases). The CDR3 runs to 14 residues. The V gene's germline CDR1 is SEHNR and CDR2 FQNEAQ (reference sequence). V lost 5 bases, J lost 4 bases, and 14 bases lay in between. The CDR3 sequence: CASSLLPGGYGYTF. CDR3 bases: TGTGCCAGCAGCCTCCTTCCGGGGGGCTATGGCTACACCTTC.

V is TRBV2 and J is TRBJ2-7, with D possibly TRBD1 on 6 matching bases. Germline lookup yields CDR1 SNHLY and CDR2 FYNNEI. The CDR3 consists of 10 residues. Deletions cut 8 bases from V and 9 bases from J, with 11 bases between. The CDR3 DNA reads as TGTGCCAGCGCAGACAGGTGGCAGTACTTC. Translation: CASADRWQYF.

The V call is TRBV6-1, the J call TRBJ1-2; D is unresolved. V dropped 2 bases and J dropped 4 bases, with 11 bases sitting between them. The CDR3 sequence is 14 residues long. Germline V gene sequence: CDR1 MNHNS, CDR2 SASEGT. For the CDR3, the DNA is TGTGCCAGCAGTGAATGGCCACAAAGCTATGGCTACACCTTC. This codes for CASSEWPQSYGYTF.

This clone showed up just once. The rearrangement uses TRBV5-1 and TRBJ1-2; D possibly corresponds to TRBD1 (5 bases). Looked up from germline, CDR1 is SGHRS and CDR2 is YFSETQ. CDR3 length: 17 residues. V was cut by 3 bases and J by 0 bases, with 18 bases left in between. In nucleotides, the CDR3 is TGCGCCAGCAGCTACACTTCAGTGACAGAGGCTAACTATGGCTACACCTTC. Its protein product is CASSYTSVTEANYGYTF.

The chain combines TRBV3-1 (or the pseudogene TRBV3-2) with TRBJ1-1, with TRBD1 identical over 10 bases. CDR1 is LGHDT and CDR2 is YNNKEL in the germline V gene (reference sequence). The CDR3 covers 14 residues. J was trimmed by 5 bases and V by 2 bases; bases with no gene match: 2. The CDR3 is CASSQQDRGTEAFF. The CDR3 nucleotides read TGTGCCAGCAGCCAACAGGACAGGGGGACTGAAGCTTTCTTT.

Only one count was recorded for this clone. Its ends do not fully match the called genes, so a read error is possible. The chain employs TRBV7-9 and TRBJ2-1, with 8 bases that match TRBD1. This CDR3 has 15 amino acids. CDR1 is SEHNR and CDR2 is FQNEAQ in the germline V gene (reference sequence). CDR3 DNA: TGTGCCAGCAGCTTGACAGGGGCTACCTATAATGAGCAGTTCTTC. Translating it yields CASSLTGATYNEQFF. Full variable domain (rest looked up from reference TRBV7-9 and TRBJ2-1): DTGVSQNPRHKITKRGQNVTFRCDPISEHNRLYWYRQTLGQGPEFLTYFQNEAQLEKSRLLSDRFSAERPKGSFSTLEIQRTEQGDSAMYLCASSLTGATYNEQFFGPGTRLTVL.

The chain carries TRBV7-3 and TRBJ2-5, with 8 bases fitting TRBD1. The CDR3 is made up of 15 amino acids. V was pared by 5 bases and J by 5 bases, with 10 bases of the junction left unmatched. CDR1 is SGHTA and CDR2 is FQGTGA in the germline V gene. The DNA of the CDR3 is TGTGCCAGCAGCCTACGACAGGGGTGGCGGGAGACCCAGTACTTC. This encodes CASSLRQGWRETQYF. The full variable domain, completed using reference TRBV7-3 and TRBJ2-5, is GAGVSQTPSNKVTEKGKYVELRCDPISGHTALYWYRQSLGQGPEFLIYFQGTGAADDSGLPNDRFFAVRPEGSVSTLKIQRTERGDSAVYLCASSLRQGWRETQYFGPGTRLLVL.

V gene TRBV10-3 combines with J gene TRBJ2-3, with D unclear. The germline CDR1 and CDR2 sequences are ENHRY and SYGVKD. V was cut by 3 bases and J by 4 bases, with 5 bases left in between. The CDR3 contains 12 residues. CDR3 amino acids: CAISDRADTQYF. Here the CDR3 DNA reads TGTGCCATCAGTGATCGCGCAGATACGCAGTATTTT.

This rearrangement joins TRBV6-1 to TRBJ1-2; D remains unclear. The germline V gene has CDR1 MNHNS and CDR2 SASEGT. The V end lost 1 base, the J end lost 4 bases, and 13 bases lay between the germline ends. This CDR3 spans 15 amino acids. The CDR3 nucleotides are TGTGCCAGCAGTGAAGATCCAGGATGGGTCTATGGCTACACCTTC. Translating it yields CASSEDPGWVYGYTF.

CDR3 DNA: TGCAGCGTTGAAGGGGGCGCGGCTGGAAACACCATATATTTT. This gives the protein CSVEGGAAGNTIYF. The V call is TRBV29-1, the J call TRBJ1-3; D might be TRBD1 (5 bases). Trimming removed 1 base from V and 2 bases from J, with 9 bases in between. This CDR3 is 14 amino acids long. The V gene's germline CDR1 is SQVTM and CDR2 ANQGSEA. Combining the CDR3 with reference TRBV29-1 and TRBJ1-3 gives the whole variable domain SAVISQKPSRDICQRGTSLTIQCQVDSQVTMMFWYRQQPGQSLTLIATANQGSEATYESGFVIDKFPISRPNLTFSTLTVSNMSPEDSSIYLCSVEGGAAGNTIYFGEGSWLTVV.

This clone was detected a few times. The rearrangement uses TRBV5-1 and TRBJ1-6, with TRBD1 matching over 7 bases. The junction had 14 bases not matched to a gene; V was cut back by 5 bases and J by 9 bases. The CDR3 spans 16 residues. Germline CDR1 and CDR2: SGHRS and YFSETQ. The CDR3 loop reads CASSPRITGDGSPLHF. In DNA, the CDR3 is TGCGCCAGCAGTCCCCGTATAACAGGGGACGGTTCACCCCTCCACTTT.